The clone carrying this T cell receptor beta chain has just a few counts. Its cognate antigen is unknown. These data originate in a study of cytomegalovirus exposure and HLA in healthy donors. General observations from the study: While the bulk of TCR sequences proved rare, some public TCRs turned up in many donors. Being productive about 87% or about 30% of the time was typical of most TCR beta V segments in an earlier analysis. There were several of the most significant clusters that appeared linked to common viral pathogens in a later analysis.

Primers for the PCR totalled 60 Vbeta and 13 Jbeta. As originally analysed: Later work found 65 million to 85 million unique TCR beta chains, with about 10 million shared. Profiling relied on immunoSEQ multiplex PCR, and the TCRdb table lists in-frame clones only, not all of them. V, J and clone size are taken as reported in that table, and D and trimming were inferred from the DNA itself. The profile shows 100,000 to 150,000 clones, 70% to 80% of them singletons. The sequence came from an older woman in good health and CMV-seronegative. Sequencing input: PBMCs.

The CDR3 nucleotides read TGTGCCAGCAGCTTGGGCGGGGCCAAAAACATTCAGTACTTC. Translated, it gives CASSLGGAKNIQYF. The chain couples TRBV5-4 to TRBJ2-4; TRBD2 might be the D (5 bases). This CDR3 is 14 amino acids long. Germline V CDR1 and CDR2: SGHNT, YYREEE (reference sequence). Trimming pared 0 bases from V and 1 base from J, leaving 5 bases between.